Listed below are T cell receptor beta chains from one sample, sequenced in a study of blood T cells in healthy people across ages. Via MiXCR, TCRdb re-called the 5' RACE reads, giving one row per CDR3 protein. The table includes 1,500,000 or so distinct CDR3 sequences, approximately 42% detected once. The specimen sequenced was blood. Every receptor here comes from a woman aged 18-35 years in good health. Both conserved end residues are part of each CDR3. Fields, in order: D gene, J gene, clone size, V gene, CDR3 protein, CDR3 DNA. The D gene is left open where the match is weak. Clone size is not always given. Where it is, it says once, few, many or a class for expanded clones.

D: TRBD1
J: TRBJ1-2
size: .
V: TRBV15
CDR3: CATSRDRASNGYTF
DNA: TGTGCCACCTCCAGAGACAGGGCGTCTAATGGCTACACCTTC

D: TRBD1
J: TRBJ1-4
size: few
V: TRBV9
CDR3: CASSGDQGATNEKLFF
DNA: TGTGCCAGCAGCGGTGACCAGGGGGCAACTAATGAAAAACTGTTTTTT

D: .
J: TRBJ2-3
size: few
V: TRBV7-2
CDR3: CASSDSGLFTDTQYF
DNA: TGTGCCAGCAGCGATTCAGGGCTATTTACAGATACGCAGTATTTT

D: .
J: TRBJ1-1
size: .
V: TRBV4-2
CDR3: CASSQESGGTEAFF
DNA: TGTGCCAGCAGCCAAGAGAGCGGAGGCACTGAAGCTTTCTTT

D: .
J: TRBJ1-2
size: few
V: TRBV9
CDR3: CASSVGEGAVTF
DNA: .

D: TRBD1
J: TRBJ1-4
size: .
V: TRBV7-2
CDR3: CASSLYPGGFGEKLFF
DNA: TGTGCCAGCAGCTTATATCCAGGGGGATTTGGGGAAAAACTGTTTTTT

D: .
J: TRBJ1-2
size: .
V: TRBV4-3
CDR3: CASSEGSLTPSYGYTF
DNA: TGCGCCAGCAGCGAAGGCAGTTTGACCCCCTCCTATGGCTACACCTTC

D: .
J: TRBJ1-2
size: few
V: TRBV20-1
CDR3: CSAPRRDRNYGYTF
DNA: TGCAGTGCTCCCCGTCGGGACCGGAACTATGGCTACACCTTC

D: .
J: TRBJ1-2
size: few
V: TRBV9
CDR3: CASSGGKENYGYTF
DNA: TGTGCCAGCAGCGGGGGGAAAGAGAACTATGGCTACACCTTC

D: .
J: TRBJ2-3
size: .
V: TRBV7-9
CDR3: CASSLGGGSTQYF
DNA: TGTGCCAGCAGCTTAGGAGGAGGGAGTACGCAGTATTTT

D: TRBD1
J: TRBJ1-5
size: .
V: TRBV15
CDR3: CATSTLTGGNQPQHF
DNA: TGTGCCACCAGCACACTCACAGGGGGCAACCAGCCCCAGCATTTT

D: .
J: TRBJ2-3
size: .
V: TRBV24-1
CDR3: CATSALATHTQYF
DNA: TGTGCCACCAGTGCCCTAGCGACGCATACGCAGTATTTT

D: .
J: TRBJ1-1
size: .
V: TRBV12-3/TRBV12-4
CDR3: CVSLGGVGTEAFF
DNA: TGTGTTTCGCTCGGGGGGGTAGGGACTGAAGCTTTCTTT

D: .
J: TRBJ2-5
size: .
V: TRBV5-1
CDR3: CASSLGSRFMAQYF
DNA: TGCGCCAGCAGCCTGGGATCAAGGTTCATGGCCCAGTACTTC

D: TRBD2
J: TRBJ2-7
size: .
V: TRBV10-3
CDR3: CAISESNRRGREREQYF
DNA: TGTGCCATCAGTGAGTCCAACCGCCGGGGGAGGGAACGCGAGCAGTACTTC

D: .
J: TRBJ2-3
size: many
V: TRBV27
CDR3: CASSFTATDTQYF
DNA: TGTGCCAGCAGTTTCACAGCCACAGATACGCAGTATTTT

D: .
J: TRBJ1-1
size: few
V: TRBV20-1
CDR3: CSARVRGILHSEAFF
DNA: TGCAGTGCTAGAGTACGGGGGATCCTCCATTCTGAAGCTTTCTTT

D: TRBD1
J: TRBJ2-5
size: .
V: TRBV12-3/TRBV12-4
CDR3: CASSLRQGAVEQYF
DNA: TGTGCCAGCAGTCTTAGACAGGGGGCCGTTGAGCAGTACTTC

D: TRBD1
J: TRBJ2-7
size: few
V: TRBV29-1
CDR3: CSVEIQGKYEQYF
DNA: TGCAGCGTTGAGATACAGGGGAAATACGAGCAGTACTTC

D: TRBD1
J: TRBJ1-4
size: .
V: TRBV5-4
CDR3: CASSSPNRGRSGEKLFF
DNA: TGTGCCAGCAGCTCCCCGAACAGGGGACGGTCAGGTGAAAAACTGTTTTTT

D: TRBD1
J: TRBJ2-7
size: few
V: TRBV5-5
CDR3: CASSLRTGLHEQYF
DNA: TGTGCCAGCAGCCTGAGGACAGGGCTCCACGAGCAGTACTTC

D: TRBD1
J: TRBJ2-7
size: .
V: TRBV6-5
CDR3: CASSYGDRLKQYF
DNA: TGTGCCAGCAGTTACGGGGACAGACTGAAGCAGTACTTC